This T cell receptor (beta chain) was identified in a study of T-cell memory formation after mild COVID-19. At the level of the study: The study found TCR clusters largely donor specific.

This CDR3 contains 13 residues. Germline V gene sequence: CDR1 DFQATT, CDR2 SNEGSKA (reference sequence). V was cut by 5 bases and J by 4 bases, with 14 bases left in between. Remarks on this clonotype: The antigen remains undetermined.

General study points: Still unconfirmed is whether the second-wave clones peaking on day 37 recognized SARS-CoV-2. That cross-reactive memory joined was suggested by some responding clones appearing in pre-infection memory. Among CD4+ contracting clones, most were CM and EM, and CD8+ ones EMRA.

TCRdb reprocessed the 5' RACE reads with MiXCR, giving one entry per CDR3 protein. The sample has 100,000 to 150,000 distinct CDR3 sequences, 17% seen once. The receptor comes from a man between 18 and 29 years old who had mild COVID-19 (a few samples of this study predate the infection). Cell type and time point are not known. The V call is TRBV20-1, the J call TRBJ1-2, with D tentatively TRBD1 (6 bases). Sequences were obtained from PBMCs or a T cell subset sorted from them (not recorded which). The CDR3 reads CSAPKRGGYGYTF. CDR3 DNA: TGCAGTGCTCCGAAGAGGGGGGGCTATGGCTACACCTTC.